The 10 T cell receptor beta chains presented below share a single source sample, sequenced in a study of shared clonotypes between healthy human individuals. The data were produced by immunoSEQ multiplex PCR, yet TCRdb's version contains in-frame clones alone and is incomplete. This sample has some 490,000 clones, with approximately 84% found just once. The sequenced material came from PBMCs. The receptors originated from a woman in her thirties or forties in good health. Some clones in this sample may be carry-over from other donors' samples.

The V and J genes are TRBV5-1 and TRBJ2-1; D possibly corresponds to TRBD2 (5 bases). The germline V gene has CDR1 SGHRS and CDR2 YFSETQ. V dropped 0 bases and J dropped 7 bases, with 11 bases sitting between them. The CDR3 is 14 residues long. The CDR3 sequence is CASSLGLGVNEQFF. The DNA for the CDR3 is TGCGCCAGCAGCTTGGGACTGGGAGTTAATGAGCAGTTCTTC.

The V call is TRBV25-1, the J call TRBJ1-1; the D gene is possibly TRBD1 (5 bases). Germline V lookup: CDR1 MGHDK, CDR2 SYGVNS. The CDR3 runs 15 residues. Trimming pared 5 bases from V and 5 bases from J, leaving 18 bases between. CDR3 in amino acids: CASSRVTVQGTEAFF. The CDR3 bases are TGTGCCAGCAGTCGGGTGACAGTCCAGGGAACTGAAGCTTTCTTT.

This clone was picked up a small number of times. This chain uses TRBV21-1 with TRBJ2-1; no DNA check was done on the table's D call, TRBD2. TRBV21-1 is a pseudogene segment. This CDR3 has 16 amino acids. Written as DNA, the CDR3 is TGTGCCAGCAGCAAAGGAATAGCGGGAGCCCTGGATGAGCAGTTCTTC. Translated: CASSKGIAGALDEQFF.

V is TRBV28 and J is TRBJ1-1; unclear D gene. The CDR3 totals 15 residues. Germline V gene data show CDR1 as MDHEN and CDR2 as SYDVKM. V lost 5 bases to trimming and J lost 0 bases, with 13 bases between them. CDR3 in DNA: TGTGCCAGCAGTCCCCGAGGGAACATGAACACTGAAGCTTTCTTT. As protein: CASSPRGNMNTEAFF.

The chain carries TRBV6-6 and TRBJ2-6; the D gene is possibly TRBD2 (6 bases). This CDR3 has 15 residues. Looked up from germline, CDR1 is MNHNY and CDR2 is SVGAGI (reference sequence). V was trimmed by 2 bases and J by 1 base, leaving 6 bases between them. The CDR3 region is CASSYGGSGANVLTF. CDR3 bases: TGTGCCAGCAGTTACGGGGGGTCTGGGGCCAACGTCCTGACTTTC.

This chain connects TRBV28 to TRBJ2-7; D unresolved. CDR3 length: 12 amino acids. The V gene lost 5 bases and the J gene lost 6 bases, with 11 bases spanning the gap. The germline CDR1 and CDR2 sequences are MDHEN and SYDVKM. The CDR3 loop is CASSDPNREQYF. The CDR3 DNA is TGTGCCAGCAGTGACCCGAACCGCGAGCAGTACTTC.

V usage is TRBV19 and J usage is TRBJ2-1; perhaps D is TRBD1 or TRBD2 (5 bases each). Germline CDR1 is LNHDA and CDR2 is SQIVND (reference sequence). This CDR3 comprises 15 residues. The ends were cut back, 5 bases at V and 6 bases at J, with 17 bases in the middle. This CDR3 reads CASSGLAYQGNEQFF. For the CDR3, the DNA is TGTGCCAGTAGTGGTCTAGCCTACCAGGGCAATGAGCAGTTCTTC.

The J gene is TRBJ2-1, the V gene TRBV30; a weak D match, TRBD2 (6 bases). From germline, CDR1 is GTSNPN and CDR2 SVGIG (reference sequence). The V and J ends lost 5 bases and 3 bases respectively, with 17 bases between them. This CDR3 has 15 residues. The CDR3 region is CAWGSGGRDYNEQFF. The CDR3 DNA follows: TGTGCCTGGGGATCCGGCGGGCGGGACTACAATGAGCAGTTCTTC.

The chain uses TRBV5-1 and TRBJ2-5; TRBD2 matches at 7 bases. Germline values: CDR1 SGHRS, CDR2 YFSETQ. The CDR3 spans 15 residues. V shed 0 bases, J shed 4 bases, and the junction held 6 bases outside the gene matches. CDR3 bases: TGCGCCAGCAGCTTGGCCGGGGACTACCCAGAGACCCAGTACTTC. Amino acid sequence: CASSLAGDYPETQYF.

This clone was counted at least ten times. This chain connects TRBV5-1 to TRBJ1-1, with TRBD1 matching 8 bases. Germline V gene lookup returns CDR1 SGHRS and CDR2 YFSETQ. V was clipped by 2 bases and J by 1 base; unmatched bases: 4. The CDR3 totals 15 residues. The CDR3 DNA follows: TGCGCCAGCAGCTTCTCCGGGACAGGGAACACTGAAGCTTTCTTT. Translated: CASSFSGTGNTEAFF.